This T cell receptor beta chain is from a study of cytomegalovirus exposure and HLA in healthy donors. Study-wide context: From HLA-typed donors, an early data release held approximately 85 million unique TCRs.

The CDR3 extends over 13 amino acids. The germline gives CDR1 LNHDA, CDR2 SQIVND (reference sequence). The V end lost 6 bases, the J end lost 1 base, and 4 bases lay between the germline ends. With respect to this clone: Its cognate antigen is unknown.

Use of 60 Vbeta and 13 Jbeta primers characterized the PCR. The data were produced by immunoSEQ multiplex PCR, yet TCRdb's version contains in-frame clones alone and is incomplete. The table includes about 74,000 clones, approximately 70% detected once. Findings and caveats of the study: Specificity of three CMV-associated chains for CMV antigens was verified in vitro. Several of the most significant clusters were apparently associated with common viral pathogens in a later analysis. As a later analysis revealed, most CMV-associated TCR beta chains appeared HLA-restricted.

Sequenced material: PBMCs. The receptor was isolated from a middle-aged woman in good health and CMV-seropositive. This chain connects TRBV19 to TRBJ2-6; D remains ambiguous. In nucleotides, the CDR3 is TGTGCCAGTAGCCATTCTGGGGCCAACGTCCTGACTTTC. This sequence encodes CASSHSGANVLTF.